Below are 8 T cell receptor beta chains sequenced from a single sample in a study of blood T cells in healthy people across ages. A J-beta primer mix and a sample-barcoded 5' primer were used in a second PCR of about 6 to 12 cycles. TCRdb fed the 5' RACE reads into MiXCR, producing one record per CDR3 protein. The sample lists 700,000 to 1,000,000 distinct CDR3 sequences; around 42% were seen once. The specimen was blood. All receptors come from a man between 60 and 75 years old in good health.

This chain links TRBV4-3 with TRBJ1-2; D call uncertain. The germline V gene has CDR1 LGHNA and CDR2 YSLEER. The CDR3 covers 16 residues. Trimming removed 4 bases from V and 5 bases from J, with 20 bases in between. The CDR3 nucleotides are TGCGCCAGCAGCCCGAACCTGGAACGGCGTTCGTATGGCTACACCTTC. Its protein is CASSPNLERRSYGYTF.

This clonotype was picked up a small number of times. The chain links TRBV20-1 to TRBJ2-7, with TRBD1 as a possible D gene (6 bases). The CDR3 runs 13 residues. Germline V gene lookup returns CDR1 DFQATT and CDR2 SNEGSKA (reference sequence). V lost 4 bases, J lost 0 bases, and 10 bases lay in between. The CDR3 loop is CSAKGTLSYEQYF. CDR3 nucleotide sequence: TGCAGTGCTAAAGGGACACTCTCCTACGAGCAGTACTTC.

The chain carries TRBV18 and TRBJ2-7; TRBD2 agrees at 11 bases. This CDR3 contains 15 residues. CDR1 is KGHSH, CDR2 LQKENI, per germline. V shed 4 bases, J shed 5 bases, and the junction held 7 bases outside the gene matches. CDR3 amino acids: CASSLPGLAANEQYF. CDR3 nucleotides: TGTGCCAGCTCACTCCCGGGACTAGCGGCTAACGAGCAGTACTTC. Looking up the rest from reference TRBV18 and TRBJ2-7 gives the full variable domain: NAGVMQNPRHLVRRRGQEARLRCSPMKGHSHVYWYRQLPEEGLKFMVYLQKENIIDESGMPKERFSAEFPKEGPSILRIQQVVRGDSAAYFCASSLPGLAANEQYFGPGTRLTVT.

The CDR3 coding sequence is TGTGCCAGCAGTAAGACTAGCGGGAACACAGATACGCAGTATTTT. Translation gives CASSKTSGNTDTQYF. The chain combines TRBV12-3 or TRBV12-4 with TRBJ2-3; 11 nucleotides align to TRBD2. The CDR3 has 15 residues. J lost 2 bases, V lost 5 bases, and 3 bases had no gene match.

This clonotype appeared a few times. The J gene is TRBJ2-1, the V gene TRBV20-1, with 7 bases that match TRBD1. Unmatched junction bases numbered 3, after V lost 1 base and J lost 6 bases. Per the germline V gene, CDR1 is DFQATT and CDR2 is SNEGSKA (reference sequence). The CDR3 covers 13 residues. The CDR3 region is CSARGQGGNEQFF. The CDR3 nucleotides are TGCAGTGCTAGAGGACAGGGCGGCAATGAGCAGTTCTTC.

The chain couples TRBV7-9 to TRBJ2-5; D remains unclear. The end of the DNA fits TRBJ2-7 better, so the J call may be wrong. Germline CDR1 SEHNR, CDR2 FQNEAQ (reference sequence). This CDR3 has 18 residues. The CDR3 DNA is TGTGCCAGCAGCGGAGACGTTAATGGACCCTCTGGTCCCTACGAGCAGTACTTC. Translated: CASSGDVNGPSGPYEQYF.

This clonotype was seen more than once but under ten times. The V gene is TRBV20-1, the J gene TRBJ2-2; TRBD2 agrees at 11 bases. CDR3 length: 20 amino acids. Germline assignment: CDR1 DFQATT and CDR2 SNEGSKA (reference sequence). V lost 1 base to trimming and J lost 0 bases; unmatched junction nucleotides: 13. The CDR3 DNA reads TGCAGTGCTAGAGTGGTCCCGGGACTAGCGGATATTGCGAACACCGGGGAGCTGTTTTTT. Its translation is CSARVVPGLADIANTGELFF.

The CDR3 bases are TGCAGTGCCCCTACTAGTCTCTCCTACAATGAGCAGTTCTTC. Translation gives CSAPTSLSYNEQFF. The chain has TRBV20-1 and TRBJ2-1, with a weak D call TRBD2 (5 bases). Between the trimmed V and J ends, which lost 6 bases and 0 bases, there was a span of 12 bases. The V gene's germline CDR1 is DFQATT and CDR2 SNEGSKA (reference sequence). The CDR3 spans 14 residues.